This T cell receptor delta chain appears in the sequencing data of a study of Vγ9Vδ2 T cells in congenital toxoplasmosis (dated by TCRdb to 2020 to 2022). Some background on the complete study: Congenital toxoplasmosis was diagnosed using IgG, IgM and IgA serology, Western blot and an in-house interferon-gamma release assay. Gamma and delta chain CDR3 repertoires of sorted blood gammadelta T cells were compared between congenitally T. gondii-infected and uninfected infants. Infant repertoires were sequenced at 2 months after birth and at 1 year of age. TCR sequencing was performed on five or six infected and over nine uninfected infants at 2 months and on 3 infected and 4 uninfected infants at 1 year. Broader findings and caveats from the paper: Two months was the earliest age with enough suitable sample material for TCR repertoire analysis, so newborn repertoires were not sequenced. At 2 months, TRGV9 and TRDV2 CDR3s of infected infants appeared to carry fewer N additions than uninfected infants, especially TRDV2-TRDJ1 sequences. Germline-encoded fetal-type TRDV2 CDR3 sequences seemed more prevalent in infected than uninfected 2-month-old infants, suggesting an in utero expansion footprint. Repertoire differences between infected and uninfected infants were less clear at 1 year of age than at 2 months. Both infected and uninfected infants showed high prevalence of a public TRGV9 clonotype.

Template-switch reverse transcription with SuperScript II was used to generate cDNA, with TRGC- and TRDC-specific primers combined in a single tube. The TRGC primer was designed so that it binds both the TRGC1 and the TRGC2 constant genes. The KAPA Real-Time Library Amplification Kit was used for TRG and TRD amplification, and AMPure XP bead purification was performed between steps. Index PCR with the Nextera XT Index Kit was used to add Illumina sequencing adapters. Sequencing of TRG and TRD amplicons was performed on an Illumina MiSeq with the V2 300 kit, and 150 bp paired-end reads were generated. Per the source publication's procedure: Before further analysis, read quality was checked using FastQC version 0.11.8. Reads were aligned to GenBank TRG or TRD reference genes, and CDR3 sequences were built with MiXCR version 3.0.3. Default MiXCR settings were kept, except that 3 rather than 5 consecutive nucleotides were used to assemble TRDD gene segments. N additions, CDR3 length, J segment length and clonotype sharing between samples were all calculated using VDJtools version 1.2.1. CDR3 sequences that were out of frame or contained stop codons were removed from the analysis. To look for overlap, the infant repertoires were checked against previously published Vgamma9Vdelta2 repertoires from fetal, cord blood and adult blood. Clone calls in TCRdb were regenerated from the public reads with CATT, after which identical DNA sequences shared one row. The V and J calls, along with clone size, are taken from TCRdb and not from the paper's own processing. This sample gives 990 or so delta-chain clones in total; over 15% of them show up just once. The ten largest make up around a tenth of the sample.

This clone was detected a few times. Its binding antigen is unknown. A much larger clone is a single base away; this may be a read error. The same treatment, consisting of spiramycin and/or pyrimethamine plus sulfadiazine plus folinic acid, was given to the mothers of both infected and uninfected infants. Every infant, whether infected or uninfected, was delivered at term after more than 37 weeks of gestation. Around 0.98 mL of blood was turned into PBMCs through Lymphoprep gradient centrifugation, and the PBMCs were then cryopreserved in liquid nitrogen and sent to Belgium. After thawing, the PBMCs were labeled with Zombie NIR viability dye and stained with antibodies against CD3, TCR gammadelta, Vgamma9 and Vdelta2. CD3+ TCRgammadelta+ T cells were sorted on a FACSAria III with a mean purity of approximately 98%. For each sample, RNA was extracted from approximately 10,000 sorted gammadelta T cells with the RNeasy Micro Kit. The infants were born to mothers who were enrolled with primary T. gondii infection during pregnancy. Infant peripheral blood was collected at an outpatient microbiology and virology center in Pavia, Italy.

Here V drops 5 bases and J drops 0 bases, and the junction holds 29 bases not matched to any gene. CDR1 is given as TSWWSYY and CDR2 as QGS, both from the germline V gene. The cysteine opens and the phenylalanine closes a CDR3 of 23 amino acids. Solely the CDR3 DNA is kept, with 69 bases framed from the first base. The receptor chain draws on TRDV1 and TRDJ1; TRDD3 matches 8 bases in the middle. The specimen sequenced was gamma-delta T cells from blood. This sequence was found in a child younger than 10 born to a mother with Toxoplasma gondii infection during pregnancy, either congenitally infected or uninfected (not recorded which). The CDR3 protein sequence reads: CALGPPDTFASGDKMGYTDKLIF. The nucleotide sequence reads TGTGCTCTTGGGCCGCCTGACACCTTCGCATCGGGGGATAAGATGGGGTACACCGATAAACTCATCTTT.